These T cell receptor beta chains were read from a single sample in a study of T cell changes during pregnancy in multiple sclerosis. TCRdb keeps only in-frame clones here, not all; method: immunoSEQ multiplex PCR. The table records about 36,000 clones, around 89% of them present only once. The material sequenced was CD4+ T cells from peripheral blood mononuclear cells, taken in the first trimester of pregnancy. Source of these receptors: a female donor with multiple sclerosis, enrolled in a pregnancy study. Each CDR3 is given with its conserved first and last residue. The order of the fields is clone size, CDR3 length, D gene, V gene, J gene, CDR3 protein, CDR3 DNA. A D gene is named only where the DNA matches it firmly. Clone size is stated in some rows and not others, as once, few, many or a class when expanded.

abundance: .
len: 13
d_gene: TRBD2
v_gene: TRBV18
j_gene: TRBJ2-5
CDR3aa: CASSPGLVETQYF
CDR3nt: TGTGCCAGCTCGCCCGGACTAGTCGAGACCCAGTACTTC

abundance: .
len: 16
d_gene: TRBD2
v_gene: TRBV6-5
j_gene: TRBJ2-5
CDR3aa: CASSYSGGVIQETQYF
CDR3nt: TGTGCCAGCAGTTACTCGGGAGGGGTTATTCAAGAGACCCAGTACTTC

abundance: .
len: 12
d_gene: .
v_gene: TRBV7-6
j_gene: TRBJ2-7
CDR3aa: CASSSFSYEQYF
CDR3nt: TGTGCCAGCAGCTCCTTCTCCTACGAGCAGTACTTC

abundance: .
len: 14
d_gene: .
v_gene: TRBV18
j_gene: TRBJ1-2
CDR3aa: CASSPSRGSYGYTF
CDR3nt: TGTGCCAGCTCACCAAGCCGAGGCAGCTATGGCTACACCTTC

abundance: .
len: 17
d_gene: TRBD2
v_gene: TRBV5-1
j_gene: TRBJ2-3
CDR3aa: CASSRGSGGPNTDTQYF
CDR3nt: TGCGCCAGCAGCCGGGGTAGCGGGGGGCCTAACACAGATACGCAGTATTTT

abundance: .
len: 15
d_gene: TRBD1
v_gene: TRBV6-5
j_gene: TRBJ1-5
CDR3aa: CASRSDRGEDQPQHF
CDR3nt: TGTGCCAGCAGAAGCGACAGGGGAGAGGATCAGCCCCAGCATTTT

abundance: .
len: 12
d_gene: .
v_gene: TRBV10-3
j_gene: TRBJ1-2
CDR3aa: CATSWGENGYTF
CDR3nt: TGTGCCACCAGCTGGGGGGAGAACGGCTACACCTTC

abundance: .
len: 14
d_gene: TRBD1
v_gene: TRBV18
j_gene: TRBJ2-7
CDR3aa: CASSTGTAAYEQYF
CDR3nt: TGTGCCAGCTCAACCGGGACAGCTGCCTACGAGCAGTACTTC

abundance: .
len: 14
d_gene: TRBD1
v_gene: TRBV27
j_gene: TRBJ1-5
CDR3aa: CASSTQGKDQPQHF
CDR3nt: TGTGCCAGCAGCACACAGGGGAAAGATCAGCCCCAGCATTTT

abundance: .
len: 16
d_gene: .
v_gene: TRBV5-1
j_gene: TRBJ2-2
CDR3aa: CASSLGSRVRNGELFF
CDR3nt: TGCGCCAGCAGCTTGGGCTCCAGGGTGAGGAACGGGGAGCTGTTTTTT

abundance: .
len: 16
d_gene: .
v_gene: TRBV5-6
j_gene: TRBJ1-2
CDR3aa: CASSSRSPTRAYGYTF
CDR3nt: TGTGCCAGCAGCTCCCGATCCCCGACACGAGCCTATGGCTACACCTTC

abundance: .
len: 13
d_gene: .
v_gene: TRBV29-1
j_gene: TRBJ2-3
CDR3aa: CSAKRVAGDTQYF
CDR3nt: TGCAGCGCCAAGCGCGTGGCGGGGGATACGCAGTATTTT

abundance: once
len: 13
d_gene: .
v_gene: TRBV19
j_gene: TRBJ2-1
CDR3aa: CASSPRTDNEQFF
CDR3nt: TGTGCCAGTAGTCCCCGGACAGACAATGAGCAGTTCTTC

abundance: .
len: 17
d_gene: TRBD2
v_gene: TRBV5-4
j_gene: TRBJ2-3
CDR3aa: CASSLGVAGLSTDTQYF
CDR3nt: TGTGCCAGCAGCTTGGGGGTAGCGGGACTGAGCACAGATACGCAGTATTTT

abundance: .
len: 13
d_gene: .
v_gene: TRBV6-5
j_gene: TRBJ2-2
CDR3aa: CASKGANTGELFF
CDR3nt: TGTGCCAGCAAGGGGGCGAACACCGGGGAGCTGTTTTTT

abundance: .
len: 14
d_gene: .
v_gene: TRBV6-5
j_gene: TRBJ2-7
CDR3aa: CASSRTRVMYEQYF
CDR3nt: TGTGCCAGCAGCCGGACCAGGGTTATGTACGAGCAGTACTTC

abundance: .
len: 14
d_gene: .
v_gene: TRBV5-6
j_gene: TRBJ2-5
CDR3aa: CASSQRGGPGTQYF
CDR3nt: TGTGCCAGCAGCCAGAGGGGAGGACCAGGGACCCAGTACTTC

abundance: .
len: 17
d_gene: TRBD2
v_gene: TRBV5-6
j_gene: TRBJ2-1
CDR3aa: CASSIRTSGMGRNEQFF
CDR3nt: TGTGCCAGCAGCATAAGGACTAGCGGGATGGGTCGCAATGAGCAGTTCTTC

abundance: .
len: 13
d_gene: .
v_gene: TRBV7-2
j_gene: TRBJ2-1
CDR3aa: CASSVGSNNEQFF
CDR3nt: TGTGCCAGCAGCGTCGGGAGCAATAATGAGCAGTTCTTC

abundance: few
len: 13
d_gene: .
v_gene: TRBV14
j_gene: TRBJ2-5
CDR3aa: CASSPTQGRTQYF
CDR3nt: TGTGCCAGCAGCCCTACTCAGGGGAGGACCCAGTACTTC

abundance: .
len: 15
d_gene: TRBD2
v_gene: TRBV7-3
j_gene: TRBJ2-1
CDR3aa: CASSSGLAGGSEQFF
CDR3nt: TGTGCCAGCAGCTCAGGACTAGCGGGGGGGAGTGAGCAGTTCTTC

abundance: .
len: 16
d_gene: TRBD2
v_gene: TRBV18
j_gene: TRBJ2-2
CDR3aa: CASSLLAHGNTGELFF
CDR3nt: TGTGCCAGCTCACTACTAGCGCATGGGAACACCGGGGAGCTGTTTTTT

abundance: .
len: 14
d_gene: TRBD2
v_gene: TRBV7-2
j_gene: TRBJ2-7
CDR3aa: CASSFSGSSYEQYF
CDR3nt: TGTGCCAGCAGCTTCAGCGGGAGCTCCTACGAGCAGTACTTC

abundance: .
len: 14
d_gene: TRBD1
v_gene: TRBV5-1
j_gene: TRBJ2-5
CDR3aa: CASSRGQNQETQYF
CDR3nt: TGCGCCAGCAGCCGGGGACAGAACCAAGAGACCCAGTACTTC

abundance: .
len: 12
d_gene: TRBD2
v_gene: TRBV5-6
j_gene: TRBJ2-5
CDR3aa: CASSGGTETQYF
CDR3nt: TGTGCCAGCTCCGGGGGGACAGAGACCCAGTACTTC

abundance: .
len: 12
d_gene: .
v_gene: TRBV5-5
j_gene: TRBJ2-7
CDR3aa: CASSSLPHEQYF
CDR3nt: TGTGCCAGCAGCTCCCTCCCCCACGAGCAGTACTTC

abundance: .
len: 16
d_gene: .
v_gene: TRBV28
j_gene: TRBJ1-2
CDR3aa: CASSSPGTPFNYGYTF
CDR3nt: TGTGCCAGCAGTTCCCCCGGGACACCTTTCAACTATGGCTACACCTTC

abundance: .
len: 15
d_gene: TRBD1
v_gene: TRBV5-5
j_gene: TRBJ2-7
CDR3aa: CASSERGTDYYEQYF
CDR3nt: TGTGCCAGCAGCGAGCGAGGGACAGACTACTACGAGCAGTACTTC

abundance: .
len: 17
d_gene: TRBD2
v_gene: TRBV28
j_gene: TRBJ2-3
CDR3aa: CASSLRSGRVFTDTQYF
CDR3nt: TGTGCCAGCAGTTTACGGTCCGGGAGGGTGTTCACAGATACGCAGTATTTT

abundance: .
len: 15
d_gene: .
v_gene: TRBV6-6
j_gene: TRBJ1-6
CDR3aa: CASSYSMGRGSPLHF
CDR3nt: TGTGCCAGCAGTTACTCGATGGGGCGCGGTTCACCCCTCCACTTT

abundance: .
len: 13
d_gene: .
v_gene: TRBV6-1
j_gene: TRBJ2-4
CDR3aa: CASRESGGNIQYF
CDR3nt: TGTGCCAGCAGGGAATCAGGTGGAAACATTCAGTACTTC

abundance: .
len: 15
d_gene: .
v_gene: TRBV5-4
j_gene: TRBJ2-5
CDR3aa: CASSPRAGPVETQYF
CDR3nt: TGTGCCAGCAGCCCGAGGGCGGGCCCGGTAGAGACCCAGTACTTC

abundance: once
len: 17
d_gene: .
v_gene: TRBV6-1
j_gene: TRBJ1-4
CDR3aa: CASSESSTGSANEKLFF
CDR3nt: TGTGCCAGCAGTGAATCAAGCACAGGGTCCGCTAATGAAAAACTGTTTTTT

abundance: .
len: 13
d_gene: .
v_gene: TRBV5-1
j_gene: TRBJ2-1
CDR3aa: CASSSQGTHEQFF
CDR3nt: TGCGCCAGCAGTTCACAGGGTACCCATGAGCAGTTCTTC

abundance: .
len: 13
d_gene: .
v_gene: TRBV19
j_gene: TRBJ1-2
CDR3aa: CASSIEEFYGYTF
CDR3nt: TGTGCCAGTAGTATTGAGGAATTCTATGGCTACACCTTC

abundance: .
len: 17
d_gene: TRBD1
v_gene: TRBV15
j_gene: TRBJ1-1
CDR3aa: CATSRGTGTGTNTEAFF
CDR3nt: TGTGCCACCAGCAGAGGAACCGGGACAGGGACTAACACTGAAGCTTTCTTT

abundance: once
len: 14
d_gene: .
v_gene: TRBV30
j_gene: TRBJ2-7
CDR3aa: CAWSLRQDSYEQYF
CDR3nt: TGTGCCTGGAGTTTGCGACAGGACTCCTACGAGCAGTACTTC

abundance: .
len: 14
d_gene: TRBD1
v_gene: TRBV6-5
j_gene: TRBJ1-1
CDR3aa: CASSRTGPHTEAFF
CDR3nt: TGTGCCAGCAGTAGGACAGGCCCCCACACTGAAGCTTTCTTT

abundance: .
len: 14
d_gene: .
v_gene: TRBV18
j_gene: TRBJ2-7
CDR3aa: CASSPGSGEYEQYF
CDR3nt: TGTGCCAGCTCACCTGGGTCCGGGGAATACGAGCAGTACTTC

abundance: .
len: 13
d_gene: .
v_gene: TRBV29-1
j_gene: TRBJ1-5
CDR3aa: CSVEASGDQPQHF
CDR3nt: TGCAGCGTTGAAGCATCGGGGGATCAGCCCCAGCATTTT

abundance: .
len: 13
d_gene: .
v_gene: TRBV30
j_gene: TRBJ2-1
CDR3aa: CAWSAGFSNEQFF
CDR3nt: TGTGCCTGGAGTGCGGGATTCTCCAATGAGCAGTTCTTC

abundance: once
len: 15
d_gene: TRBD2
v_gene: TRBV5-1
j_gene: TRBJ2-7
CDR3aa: CASSYGTSGGYEQYF
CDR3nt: TGCGCCAGCAGCTACGGGACTAGCGGGGGCTACGAGCAGTACTTC

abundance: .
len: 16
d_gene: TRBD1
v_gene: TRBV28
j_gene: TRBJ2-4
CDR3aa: CASSLPGQGPKNIQYF
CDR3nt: TGTGCCAGCAGTTTGCCGGGACAGGGCCCCAAAAACATTCAGTACTTC

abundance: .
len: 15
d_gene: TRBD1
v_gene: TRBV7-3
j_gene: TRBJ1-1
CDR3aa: CASSFLGTGRTEAFF
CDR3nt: TGTGCCAGCAGCTTTTTAGGGACAGGGAGGACTGAAGCTTTCTTT

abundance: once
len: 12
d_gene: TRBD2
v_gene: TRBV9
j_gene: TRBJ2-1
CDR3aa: CASGTSYNEQFF
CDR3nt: TGTGCCAGCGGGACTAGCTACAATGAGCAGTTCTTC

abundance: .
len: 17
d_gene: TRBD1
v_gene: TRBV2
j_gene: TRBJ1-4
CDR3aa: CASTLEGAAVANEKLFF
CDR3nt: TGTGCCAGCACCCTTGAGGGGGCGGCGGTTGCTAATGAAAAACTGTTTTTT

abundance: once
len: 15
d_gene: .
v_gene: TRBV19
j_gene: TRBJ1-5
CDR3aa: CASSMSGVSNQPQHF
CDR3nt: TGTGCCAGTAGTATGTCAGGGGTCAGCAATCAGCCCCAGCATTTT

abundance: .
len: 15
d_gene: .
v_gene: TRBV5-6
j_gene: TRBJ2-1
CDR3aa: CASSLGGVPHNEQFF
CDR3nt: TGTGCCAGCAGCTTGGGGGGGGTCCCCCACAATGAGCAGTTCTTC

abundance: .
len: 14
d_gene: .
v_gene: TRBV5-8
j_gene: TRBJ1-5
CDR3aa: CASSLRGHNQPQHF
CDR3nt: TGTGCCAGCAGCTTGCGGGGACACAATCAGCCCCAGCATTTT

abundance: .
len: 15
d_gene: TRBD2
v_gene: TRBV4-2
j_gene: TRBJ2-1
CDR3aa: CASSLRTSGILEQFF
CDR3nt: TGTGCCAGCAGCTTACGGACTAGCGGGATTCTTGAGCAGTTCTTC

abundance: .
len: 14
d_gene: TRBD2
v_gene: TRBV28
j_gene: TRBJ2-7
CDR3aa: CASRSSGRIHEQYF
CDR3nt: TGTGCCAGCCGATCTAGCGGGAGGATCCACGAGCAGTACTTC

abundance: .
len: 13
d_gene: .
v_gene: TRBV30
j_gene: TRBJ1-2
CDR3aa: CAWSVILFYGYTF
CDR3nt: TGTGCCTGGAGTGTTATCTTGTTCTATGGCTACACCTTC

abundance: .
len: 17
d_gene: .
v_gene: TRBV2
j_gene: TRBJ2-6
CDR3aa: CASSESQGLVGANVLTF
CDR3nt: TGTGCCAGCAGTGAGTCTCAGGGTCTAGTTGGGGCCAACGTCCTGACTTTC

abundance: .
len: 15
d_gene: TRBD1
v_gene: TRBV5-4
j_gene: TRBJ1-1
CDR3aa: CASRMSGQPNTEAFF
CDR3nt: TGTGCCAGCAGGATGTCGGGACAGCCGAACACTGAAGCTTTCTTT

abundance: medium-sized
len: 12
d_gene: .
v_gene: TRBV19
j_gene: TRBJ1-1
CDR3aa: CASRDRNTEAFF
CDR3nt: TGTGCCAGTAGGGACAGAAACACTGAAGCTTTCTTT

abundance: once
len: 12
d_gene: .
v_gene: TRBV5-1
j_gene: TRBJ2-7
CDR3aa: CASRVDSYEQYF
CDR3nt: TGCGCCAGCAGGGTCGACAGTTACGAGCAGTACTTC

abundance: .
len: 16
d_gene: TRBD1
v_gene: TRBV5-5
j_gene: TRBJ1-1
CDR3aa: CASSALTGGWDTEAFF
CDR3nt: TGTGCCAGCAGCGCACTAACAGGGGGTTGGGACACTGAAGCTTTCTTT